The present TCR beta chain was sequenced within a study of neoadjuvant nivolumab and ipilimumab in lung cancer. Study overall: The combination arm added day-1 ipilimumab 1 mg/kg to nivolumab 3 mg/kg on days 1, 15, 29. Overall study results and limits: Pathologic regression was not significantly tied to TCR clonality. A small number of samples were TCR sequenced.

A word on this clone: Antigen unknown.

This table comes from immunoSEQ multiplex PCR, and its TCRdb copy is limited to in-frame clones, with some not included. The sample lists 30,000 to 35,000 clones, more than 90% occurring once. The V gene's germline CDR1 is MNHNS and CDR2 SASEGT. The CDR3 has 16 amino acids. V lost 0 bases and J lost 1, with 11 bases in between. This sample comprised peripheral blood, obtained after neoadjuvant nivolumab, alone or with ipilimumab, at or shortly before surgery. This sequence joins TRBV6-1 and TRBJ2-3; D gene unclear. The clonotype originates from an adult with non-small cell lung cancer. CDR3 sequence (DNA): TGTGCCAGCAGTGAAGCAGCCAGCGCCCGCACAGATACGCAGTATTTT. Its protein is CASSEAASARTDTQYF.